This TCR beta chain stems from a study of PD-1 blockade in classical Hodgkin lymphoma. TCRdb's copy holds only in-frame clones and misses some; the assay was immunoSEQ multiplex PCR. The sample shows fewer than 65,000 clones, 90% of them seen only once. After autologous stem cell transplantation all patients relapsed, and prior brentuximab vedotin exposure differed between cohorts. The CDR3 spans 15 residues. Germline CDR1 reads ENHRY; CDR2 reads SYGVKD. With 4 bases clipped from V and 3 bases from J, the junction kept 5 bases outside the gene matches. The chain employs TRBV10-3 and TRBJ1-4; 7 bases map to TRBD1. This receptor was identified in a human donor with classical Hodgkin lymphoma. Material: peripheral blood mononuclear cells (PBMCs), obtained at baseline. CDR3 DNA: TGTGCCATCAGTGGGTCAGGGGGGGCTAATGAAAAACTGTTTTTT. Protein: CAISGSGGANEKLFF.